These 28 T cell receptor beta chains were sequenced from one sample in a study of T cell repertoires in cytomegalovirus infection (dated by TCRdb to between 2018 and 2021). Instrument used: Illumina HiSeq 1500. Through fastp at Q25 and MiXCR, TCRdb rebuilt clones from the public reads, retaining in-frame beta chains. When rows share a CDR3 protein, they turn into one entry using the most common DNA and genes. For this sample the table gives a few hundred thousand distinct CDR3 sequences, of which 17% were detected only once. Clones ranked in the top ten supply about half of the sample. The material sequenced was CD8+ T cells from PBMCs. These receptors came from a human donor in good health (CMV status not recorded). Some clones in this sample may be carry-over from other donors' samples.

This clonotype showed up just a few times. This sequence joins TRBV4-2 and TRBJ1-1; D possibly corresponds to TRBD1 (6 bases). The V end lost 0 bases, the J end lost 3 bases, and 14 bases lay between the germline ends. The germline CDR1 and CDR2 sequences are LGHNA and YNFKEQ. The CDR3 length is 16 residues. CDR3 residues: CASSQDLGGGDTEAFF. Written as DNA, the CDR3 is TGTGCCAGCAGCCAAGATCTCGGGGGCGGGGACACTGAAGCTTTCTTT.

This clonotype occurred a few times. The chain carries TRBV29-1 and TRBJ1-5; D unclear. The V end lost 0 bases, the J end lost 6 bases, and 9 bases lay between the germline ends. In germline, CDR1 is SQVTM, CDR2 ANQGSEA. The CDR3 runs 13 residues. This CDR3 is CSVEEPVGQPQHF. The CDR3 DNA is TGCAGCGTTGAAGAGCCGGTAGGTCAGCCCCAGCATTTT. The variable domain in full, with the rest retrieved from reference TRBV29-1 and TRBJ1-5, is SAVISQKPSRDICQRGTSLTIQCQVDSQVTMMFWYRQQPGQSLTLIATANQGSEATYESGFVIDKFPISRPNLTFSTLTVSNMSPEDSSIYLCSVEEPVGQPQHFGDGTRLSIL.

This clonotype was counted between two and nine times. V is TRBV19 and J is TRBJ1-1, with no clear D. The CDR3 is made up of 12 amino acids. V lost 6 bases and J lost 2, with 7 bases in between. Germline V gives CDR1 LNHDA, CDR2 SQIVND (reference sequence). DNA of the CDR3: TGTGCCAGTAGCGGCCCTAACACTGAAGCTTTCTTT. It yields the protein CASSGPNTEAFF.

The genes are TRBV6-5 and TRBJ1-2; 10 bases line up with TRBD1. The germline V gene has CDR1 MNHEY and CDR2 SVGAGI. CDR3 length equals 15 residues. With 3 bases clipped from V and 3 bases from J, the junction kept 4 bases outside the gene matches. The CDR3 coding sequence is TGTGCCAGCAGTTATGGGACAGGGGATGACTATGGCTACACCTTC. It specifies CASSYGTGDDYGYTF.

This clonotype was observed a handful of times. The chain links TRBV4-3 to TRBJ2-3; D might be TRBD2 (5 bases). V was pared by 1 base and J by 0 bases, with 23 bases between. The CDR3 runs 20 residues. Germline values: CDR1 LGHNA, CDR2 YSLEER. Here the CDR3 DNA reads TGCGCCAGCAGCCAAGCGGCCGGGAATGGGCGGATTTCTAGCACAGATACGCAGTATTTT. Its translation is CASSQAAGNGRISSTDTQYF.

This clonotype was detected ten times or more. The chain employs TRBV6-5 and TRBJ2-7, with D maybe TRBD1 (5 bases). Germline V lookup: CDR1 MNHEY, CDR2 SVGAGI. Deletions cut 0 bases from V and 1 base from J, with 10 bases between. The CDR3 has 15 amino acids. Here the CDR3 reads CASSYSTGVSYEQYF. DNA of the CDR3: TGTGCCAGCAGTTACTCTACAGGAGTTTCCTACGAGCAGTACTTC.

V and J are TRBV12-5 and TRBJ2-7; 11 bases align to TRBD1. The CDR3 extends over 18 amino acids. Germline V gene lookup returns CDR1 LGHNT and CDR2 FRNRAP. The V and J ends lost 3 bases and 5 bases, in that order; junction bases with no gene match: 15. This chain's CDR3 is CASGFSPTDRGLFDEQYF. CDR3 DNA: TGTGCTAGTGGTTTCTCGCCCACGGACAGGGGGCTTTTCGACGAGCAGTACTTC.

The chain is built from TRBV2 and TRBJ2-7, with TRBD1 as a possible D gene (6 bases). Trimming took 11 bases from V and 0 from J, leaving 11 bases between them. Germline CDR1 SNHLY, CDR2 FYNNEI. This CDR3 has 12 residues. CDR3 residues: CALLDSSYEQYF. CDR3 coding DNA: TGTGCCCTCTTGGACAGCTCCTACGAGCAGTACTTC.

This clonotype was found a few times. The chain is built from TRBV12-3 or TRBV12-4 and TRBJ2-5, with D possibly matching TRBD2 (5 bases). The V gene lost 2 bases and the J gene lost 1 base, with 11 bases spanning the gap. The CDR3 extends over 15 amino acids. The CDR3 DNA follows: TGTGCCAGCAGTTTACCGGGGATACTCCAAGAGACCCAGTACTTC. Encoded protein: CASSLPGILQETQYF.

The chain combines TRBV5-1 with TRBJ1-2; D unresolved. The CDR3 runs 15 residues. Germline-derived CDR1 and CDR2 are SGHRS and YFSETQ. V was trimmed by 0 bases and J by 4 bases, leaving 13 bases between them. In DNA, the CDR3 is TGCGCCAGCAGCTTGGGGAATGTAGGTACCTATGGCTACACCTTC. Amino acids: CASSLGNVGTYGYTF.

This clonotype was observed at least ten times. CDR3 protein: CASSPGTGHYNEQFF. DNA of the CDR3: TGTGCCAGCAGCCCCGGGACAGGGCACTACAATGAGCAGTTCTTC. V is TRBV28 and J is TRBJ2-1; 9 bases are shared with TRBD1. The CDR3 length is 15 residues. The junction had 6 bases not matched to a gene; V was cut back by 6 bases and J by 3 bases. Looked up from germline, CDR1 is MDHEN and CDR2 is SYDVKM.

As for this clonotype: One end of the junction varies from germline; a read error may be responsible. This chain connects TRBV28 to TRBJ2-1; the D call may be TRBD1 or TRBD2 (5 bases each). There are 16 residues in the CDR3. CDR1 and CDR2 from the germline V gene are MDHEN and SYDVKM. CDR3 sequence reads: CAGRTRQIAVDNEQFF. Written as DNA, the CDR3 is TGTGCCGGCAGAACTAGACAGATCGCCGTGGACAATGAGCAGTTCTTC. Looking up the rest from reference TRBV28 and TRBJ2-1 gives the full variable domain: DVKVTQSSRYLVKRTGEKVFLECVQDMDHENMFWYRQDPGLGLRLIYFSYDVKMKEKGDIPEGYSVSREKKERFSLILESASTNQTSMYLCAGRTRQIAVDNEQFFGPGTRLTVL.

The J gene is TRBJ2-7, the V gene TRBV20-1, with 14 positions matching TRBD2. With V trimmed by 6 bases and J by 4 bases, 11 bases remained unmatched. Germline CDR1 reads DFQATT; CDR2 reads SNEGSKA (reference sequence). This CDR3 has 16 residues. In DNA, the CDR3 is TGCAGTGCCGAGGGACTAGCGGGGGAGGTTCTGTACGAGCAGTACTTC. It specifies CSAEGLAGEVLYEQYF.

This clonotype was counted a few times. This chain uses TRBV6-1 with TRBJ2-7; D gene uncertain. Trimming removed 2 bases at V and 6 bases at J, with 8 bases between. The V gene's germline CDR1 is MNHNS and CDR2 SASEGT. The CDR3 is made up of 12 amino acids. CDR3: CASSELGGEQYF. In nucleotides, the CDR3 is TGTGCCAGCAGTGAACTGGGCGGCGAGCAGTACTTC.

V and J are TRBV20-1 and TRBJ1-2, with D possibly matching TRBD1 (6 bases). V shed 0 bases and J shed 8 bases, with 28 bases lying between them. In germline, CDR1 is DFQATT, CDR2 SNEGSKA (reference sequence). This CDR3 spans 18 amino acids. The CDR3 loop reads CSARDRKGGQGPTRGYTF. DNA for the CDR3: TGCAGTGCTAGAGATAGAAAGGGGGGGCAGGGGCCGACCCGGGGCTACACCTTC.

The chain is built from TRBV7-9 and TRBJ1-2, with D hard to call. The germline V gene has CDR1 SEHNR and CDR2 FQNEAQ (reference sequence). V dropped 5 bases and J dropped 1 base, with 8 bases sitting between them. This CDR3 is built from 13 residues. CDR3 DNA: TGTGCCAGCAGCGGTTCGGGTAACTATGGCTACACCTTC. Its protein is CASSGSGNYGYTF. Full variable domain (rest looked up from reference TRBV7-9 and TRBJ1-2): DTGVSQNPRHKITKRGQNVTFRCDPISEHNRLYWYRQTLGQGPEFLTYFQNEAQLEKSRLLSDRFSAERPKGSFSTLEIQRTEQGDSAMYLCASSGSGNYGYTFGSGTRLTVV.

This clonotype came up a few times. This chain links TRBV2 with TRBJ2-7; possibly TRBD1 for D (5 bases). Germline assignment: CDR1 SNHLY and CDR2 FYNNEI. The V and J ends lost 2 bases and 4 bases respectively, with 9 bases between them. This CDR3 is 13 amino acids long. CDR3 sequence (DNA): TGTGCCAGCAGTGAATACAGGCAGTACGAGCAGTACTTC. It yields the protein CASSEYRQYEQYF. Drawing the rest from reference TRBV2 and TRBJ2-7, the complete variable domain is EPEVTQTPSHQVTQMGQEVILRCVPISNHLYFYWYRQILGQKVEFLVSFYNNEISEKSEIFDDQFSVERPDGSNFTLKIRSTKLEDSAMYFCASSEYRQYEQYFGPGTRLTVT.

This clonotype was counted at least ten times. The J gene is TRBJ1-2, the V gene TRBV4-1; 10 bases agree with TRBD1. Trimming at V came to 1 base and at J to 5 bases, leaving 16 bases not matched to a gene. This CDR3 has 19 amino acids. Germline loops: CDR1 MGHRA, CDR2 YSYEKL. In DNA form, the CDR3 reads TGCGCCAGCAGCCAAGTGCAAGGACAGGGGGATTCATTAATATATGGCTACACCTTC. Its translation is CASSQVQGQGDSLIYGYTF.

The chain employs TRBV29-1 and TRBJ2-2; TRBD2 is a possible D gene (6 bases). Trimming removed 1 base from V and 7 bases from J, with 13 bases in between. CDR3 length: 14 amino acids. Germline V lookup: CDR1 SQVTM, CDR2 ANQGSEA. CDR3 sequence reads: CSVEGVGSDGELFF. The CDR3 DNA is TGCAGCGTTGAAGGGGTCGGGAGTGACGGGGAGCTGTTTTTT.

In its sample, this clonotype was seen many times. CDR3 in amino acids: CASSPRKSPQETQYF. In DNA form, the CDR3 reads TGTGCCAGCAGCCCCAGGAAAAGTCCCCAAGAGACCCAGTACTTC. The V and J genes are TRBV7-2 and TRBJ2-5; D is unresolved. Germline V gives CDR1 SGHTA, CDR2 FQGNSA. The CDR3 sequence is 15 residues long. Trimming shortened V by 5 bases and J by 1 base, and 14 bases separated the two germline ends. The complete variable domain, with remaining parts taken from reference TRBV7-2 and TRBJ2-5, reads GAGVSQSPSNKVTEKGKDVELRCDPISGHTALYWYRQSLGQGLEFLIYFQGNSAPDKSGLPSDRFSAERTGGSVSTLTIQRTQQEDSAVYLCASSPRKSPQETQYFGPGTRLLVL.

This clonotype came up many times. In nucleotides, the CDR3 is TGCGCCAGCAGCTTGCAGGGTTACACTGAAGCTTTCTTT. It codes for CASSLQGYTEAFF. V and J are TRBV5-1 and TRBJ1-1, with D perhaps TRBD1 (5 bases). Germline CDR1 SGHRS, CDR2 YFSETQ. This CDR3 has 13 amino acids. Trimming took off 1 base at V and 3 bases at J, with 7 bases between the two ends.

This clonotype has at least ten counts. The gene calls are TRBV7-6 and TRBJ1-4; no reliable D call. Between the trimmed V and J ends, which lost 5 bases and 8 bases, there was a span of 15 bases. This CDR3 comprises 14 residues. Per germline, CDR1 SGHVS and CDR2 FNYEAQ. CDR3 protein: CASSDLSAGEKLFF. The CDR3 DNA follows: TGTGCCAGCAGCGATTTATCGGCGGGGGAAAAACTGTTTTTT.

This clonotype was found a few times. The chain is built from TRBV10-3 and TRBJ1-2; no definite D call. CDR3 length equals 15 residues. Germline values: CDR1 ENHRY, CDR2 SYGVKD. V was clipped by 2 bases and J by 2 bases, with 12 bases between them. CDR3 in amino acids: CAISEPGRANYGYTF. CDR3 in DNA: TGTGCCATCAGTGAGCCGGGCCGTGCCAACTATGGCTACACCTTC.

This chain joins TRBV9 and TRBJ1-4, with TRBD1 matching over 7 bases. With 0 bases clipped from V and 4 bases from J, the junction kept 0 bases outside the gene matches. The CDR3 is made up of 14 amino acids. Germline lookup yields CDR1 SGDLS and CDR2 YYNGEE. The CDR3 region has the DNA TGTGCCAGCAGCGTAGGGGACAGTAATGAAAAACTGTTTTTT. Residues: CASSVGDSNEKLFF. The full variable domain, rest sourced from reference TRBV9 and TRBJ1-4, is DSGVTQTPKHLITATGQRVTLRCSPRSGDLSVYWYQQSLDQGLQFLIQYYNGEERAKGNILERFSAQQFPDLHSELNLSSLELGDSALYFCASSVGDSNEKLFFGSGTQLSVL.

This chain links TRBV5-1 with TRBJ2-5; D ambiguous. Trimming took off 4 bases at V and 5 bases at J, with 21 bases between the two ends. The CDR3 is made up of 16 amino acids. The V gene's germline CDR1 is SGHRS and CDR2 YFSETQ. This CDR3 reads CASSTSGGVSGETQYF. The DNA of the CDR3 is TGCGCCAGCAGCACCTCTGGTGGGGTGAGTGGTGAGACCCAGTACTTC. The full variable domain, completed using reference TRBV5-1 and TRBJ2-5, is KAGVTQTPRYLIKTRGQQVTLSCSPISGHRSVSWYQQTPGQGLQFLFEYFSETQRNKGNFPGRFSGRQFSNSRSEMNVSTLELGDSALYLCASSTSGGVSGETQYFGPGTRLLVL.

This clonotype has a handful of counts. The chain recombines TRBV4-3 with TRBJ1-6; perhaps TRBD1 as D (5 bases). Between the trimmed V and J ends, which lost 4 bases and 0 bases, there was a span of 13 bases. The CDR3 contains 17 residues. CDR1 is LGHNA and CDR2 is YSLEER in the germline V gene. The CDR3 reads CASSPSWGSSYNSPLHF. The DNA for the CDR3 is TGCGCCAGCAGCCCAAGTTGGGGGAGCTCCTATAATTCACCCCTCCACTTT.

The chain couples TRBV19 to TRBJ1-2; D unresolved. The CDR3 contains 14 residues. CDR1 LNHDA and CDR2 SQIVND come from the germline V gene (reference sequence). V shed 1 base and J shed 5 bases, with 11 bases lying between them. The CDR3 coding sequence is TGTGCCAGTAGTATAGCTGGCAGCACGTATGGCTACACCTTC. It is translated as CASSIAGSTYGYTF.

The chain couples TRBV11-2 to TRBJ2-1; 7 bases match TRBD1. The CDR3 runs to 15 residues. J was trimmed by 2 bases and V by 4 bases; bases with no gene match: 5. Germline CDR1 is SGHAT and CDR2 is FQNNGV. CDR3 sequence (DNA): TGTGCCAGCAGCTACAACAGGGGTGCCTACAATGAGCAGTTCTTC. Translated, it gives CASSYNRGAYNEQFF.